The present T cell receptor beta chain was sequenced within a study of monozygotic twins with inflammatory bowel disease. Regarding this clonotype: The antigen remains undetermined.

TCRdb reprocessed the 5' RACE reads, with one entry per CDR3 protein and no DNA. The table for this sample gives approximately 400,000 distinct CDR3 sequences. Researchers collected around 2.7 ml of blood per donor. The total RNA came straight from whole blood, and T cells were not sorted beforehand. Per the germline V gene, CDR1 is SGHAT and CDR2 is FQNNGV. This CDR3 comprises 16 residues. Findings and caveats of the study: No discrimination was achieved between different T cell subtypes. A reduction in TCRbeta diversity (inverse Simpson) was seen in IBD patients relative to healthy co-twins.

Material for sequencing was blood. The clonotype was recovered from a human donor with ulcerative colitis or Crohn's disease, or a healthy co-twin of an affected twin (not recorded which). The chain has TRBV11-2 and TRBJ2-3; TCRdb designates TRBD2, a call that cannot be tested without DNA. This CDR3 is CASSLGASGTTDTQYF.